This T cell receptor beta chain was sequenced in a study of blood T cell repertoires in COVID-19. Per the original methods: Estimation of nucleated cell counts was performed using reference gene primer amplification. The table came from immunoSEQ multiplex PCR; TCRdb's copy has only in-frame clones and leaves some out. V, J and clone size are those of that table, while D and trimming were read from the DNA. The sample comprises around 220,000 clones, roughly nine tenths of which are singletons, and more than 8.5% rests with the top ten. Germline-derived CDR1 and CDR2 are LNHDA and SQIVND (reference sequence). The CDR3 extends over 13 amino acids. J gave up 7 bases and V 7 bases, and 4 bases lay outside the gene matches. Seattle-derived patients entered the study during active infection and were followed longitudinally.

The receptor's source is a woman between 45 and 60 years old with COVID-19, enrolled during active disease. V and J are TRBV19 and TRBJ1-2; 12 bases fit TRBD1. Sequenced material: peripheral blood. CDR3 sequence (DNA): TGTGCCAGTAAGGGACAGGGGGCGATTGGCTACACCTTC. This gives the protein CASKGQGAIGYTF. Looking up the rest from reference TRBV19 and TRBJ1-2 gives the full variable domain: DGGITQSPKYLFRKEGQNVTLSCEQNLNHDAMYWYRQDPGQGLRLIYYSQIVNDFQKGDIAEGYSVSREKKESFPLTVTSAQKNPTAFYLCASKGQGAIGYTFGSGTRLTVV.